The 13 T cell receptor beta chains below come from one sample, sequenced in a study of PD-L1 blockade in urothelial cancer. As to time point: pretreatment peripheral blood. Sequencing was performed with immunoSEQ multiplex PCR; in TCRdb, only in-frame clones are kept and a portion is missing. The table shows about 50,000 clones, with 70% to 90% occurring only once. The source was PBMCs, collected around atezolizumab (anti-PD-L1) treatment. Every receptor here comes from a man between 60 and 70 years old with urothelial cancer.

V usage is TRBV5-4 and J usage is TRBJ2-5; 9 bases fit TRBD1. The germline CDR1 and CDR2 sequences are SGHNT and YYREEE (reference sequence). CDR3 length: 16 residues. V trimming: 0 bases; J trimming: 4 bases; junction bases outside the gene matches: 7. CDR3 sequence reads: CASSLGPGGQGETQYF. CDR3 DNA: TGTGCCAGCAGCTTGGGGCCTGGGGGACAGGGAGAGACCCAGTACTTC.

This chain joins TRBV5-4 and TRBJ1-5; D gene uncertain. Looked up from germline, CDR1 is SGHNT and CDR2 is YYREEE (reference sequence). CDR3 length: 15 amino acids. Trimming cost V 3 bases and J 7 bases, with 17 bases left between them. CDR3 protein: CASSSAGSLGQPQHF. The CDR3 DNA follows: TGTGCCAGCAGCTCCGCGGGCAGTCTCGGGCAGCCCCAGCATTTT.

This clone was counted only a few times. V is TRBV18 and J is TRBJ2-7; TRBD2 agrees at 9 bases. The germline V gene has CDR1 KGHSH and CDR2 LQKENI. This CDR3 has 15 amino acids. Losses at the gene ends were 3 bases for V and 2 bases for J; bases not matched to a gene: 5. The CDR3 region is CASSPPSSGAYEQYF. As DNA, the CDR3 is TGTGCCAGCTCACCCCCCTCTAGCGGGGCCTACGAGCAGTACTTC.

The V and J genes are TRBV11-3 and TRBJ2-7; TRBD1 might be the D (5 bases). Trimming stripped 5 bases from V and 2 bases from J, with 13 bases between. CDR1 and CDR2 (germline): SGHNT, YENEEA. The CDR3 is 14 amino acids. The DNA of the CDR3 is TGTGCCAGCAGCGTGTCGGACACACCCTACGAGCAGTACTTC. Its translation is CASSVSDTPYEQYF.

This sequence joins TRBV5-1 and TRBJ2-2, with 9 bases lining up with TRBD1. V lost 3 bases and J lost 7; bases outside the gene matches: 10. Per the germline V gene, CDR1 is SGHRS and CDR2 is YFSETQ. CDR3 length equals 16 residues. In nucleotides, the CDR3 is TGCGCCAGCAGCTGGAGGACAGGGGTCCTTCTCGGGGAGCTGTTTTTT. Its translation: CASSWRTGVLLGELFF.

The chain has TRBV11-2 and TRBJ2-1; 8 positions match TRBD2. There are 14 residues in the CDR3. Unmatched junction bases numbered 3, after V lost 3 bases and J lost 5 bases. Germline CDR1 SGHAT, CDR2 FQNNGV. The CDR3 DNA follows: TGTGCCAGCAGCTTTGTACTAGCGGACAATGAGCAGTTCTTC. Protein product: CASSFVLADNEQFF.

CDR3 DNA: TGCGCCAGCAGCCTAGTTTGGACAGGGCGGGAACTGTTTTTT. This encodes CASSLVWTGRELFF. The chain carries TRBV4-1 and TRBJ1-4, with TRBD1 identical over 8 bases. CDR1 MGHRA and CDR2 YSYEKL come from the germline V gene. The CDR3 runs 14 residues. The J segment lost 12 bases and the V segment lost 4 bases, leaving 10 bases of the junction unmatched.

This clone was observed a single time. This chain joins TRBV5-5 and TRBJ1-2; D ambiguous. Germline V lookup: CDR1 SGHKS, CDR2 YYEKEE (reference sequence). The CDR3 runs 16 residues. Trimming pared 4 bases from V and 3 bases from J, leaving 19 bases between. The CDR3 DNA follows: TGTGCCAGCAGCCCAGACCCCACCTCGGGGTACTATGGCTACACCTTC. This sequence encodes CASSPDPTSGYYGYTF.

The J gene is TRBJ2-2, the V gene TRBV9; D is uncertain. V was trimmed by 6 bases and J by 2 bases, leaving 11 bases between them. This CDR3 region has 14 residues. Germline CDR1 is SGDLS and CDR2 is YYNGEE. The CDR3 reads CASNFIGNTGELFF. CDR3 DNA sequence: TGTGCCAGCAATTTTATCGGTAACACCGGGGAGCTGTTTTTT.

The chain couples TRBV30 to TRBJ2-3; 8 bases line up with TRBD1. Germline values: CDR1 GTSNPN, CDR2 SVGIG (reference sequence). The junction had 7 bases not matched to a gene; V was cut back by 5 bases and J by 0 bases. The CDR3 is 15 residues long. This CDR3 is CAWVTGDSSTDTQYF. The DNA for the CDR3 is TGTGCCTGGGTGACAGGGGATTCTAGCACAGATACGCAGTATTTT. Supplemented by reference TRBV30 and TRBJ2-3, the full variable domain reads SQTIHQWPATLVQPVGSPLSLECTVEGTSNPNLYWYRQAAGRGLQLLFYSVGIGQISSEVPQNLSASRPQDRQFILSSKKLLLSDSGFYLCAWVTGDSSTDTQYFGPGTRLTVL.

V gene TRBV2 combines with J gene TRBJ2-1; the match to TRBD1 covers 8 bases. J gave up 9 bases and V 6 bases, and 16 bases lay outside the gene matches. This CDR3 spans 16 amino acids. Germline V CDR1 and CDR2: SNHLY, FYNNEI. In DNA form, the CDR3 reads TGTGCCAGCAGCAAGGGGGCAGGGGGCCTTTCAGGTGAGCAGTTCTTC. Translating it yields CASSKGAGGLSGEQFF. The full variable domain, completed using reference TRBV2 and TRBJ2-1, is EPEVTQTPSHQVTQMGQEVILRCVPISNHLYFYWYRQILGQKVEFLVSFYNNEISEKSEIFDDQFSVERPDGSNFTLKIRSTKLEDSAMYFCASSKGAGGLSGEQFFGPGTRLTVL.

This chain links TRBV4-1 with TRBJ1-4; 7 bases match TRBD1. CDR3 size: 15 residues. The germline V gene encodes CDR1 MGHRA and CDR2 YSYEKL. The ends lost 3 bases at V and 7 bases at J; junction bases unmatched: 8. CDR3 sequence reads: CASSQAGQEGEKLFF. CDR3 nucleotide sequence: TGCGCCAGCAGCCAGGCTGGACAGGAGGGTGAAAAACTGTTTTTT.

This clone has a single count. The chain recombines TRBV4-1 with TRBJ2-1, with 9 nucleotides matching TRBD2. The CDR3 contains 20 residues. Germline CDR1 reads MGHRA; CDR2 reads YSYEKL. J was trimmed by 4 bases and V by 0 bases; bases with no gene match: 16. CDR3 bases: TGCGCCAGCAGCCAAGATCGTGACGGGCGTAGCGGGAGTCTGTACAATGAGCAGTTCTTC. Its translation: CASSQDRDGRSGSLYNEQFF.